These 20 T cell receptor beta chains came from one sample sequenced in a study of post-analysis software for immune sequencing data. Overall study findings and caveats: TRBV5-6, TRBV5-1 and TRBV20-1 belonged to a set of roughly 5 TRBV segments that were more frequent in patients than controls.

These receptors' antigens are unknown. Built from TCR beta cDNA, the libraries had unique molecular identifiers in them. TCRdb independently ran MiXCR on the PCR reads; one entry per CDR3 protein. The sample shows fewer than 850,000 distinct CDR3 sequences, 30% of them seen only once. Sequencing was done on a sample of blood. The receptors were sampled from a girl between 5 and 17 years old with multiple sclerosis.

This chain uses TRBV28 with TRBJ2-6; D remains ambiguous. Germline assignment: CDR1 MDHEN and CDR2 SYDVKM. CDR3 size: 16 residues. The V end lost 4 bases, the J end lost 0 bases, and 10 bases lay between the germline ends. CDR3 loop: CASSSLWSSGANVLTF. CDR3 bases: TGTGCCAGCAGTTCCCTATGGTCCTCTGGGGCCAACGTCCTGACTTTC.

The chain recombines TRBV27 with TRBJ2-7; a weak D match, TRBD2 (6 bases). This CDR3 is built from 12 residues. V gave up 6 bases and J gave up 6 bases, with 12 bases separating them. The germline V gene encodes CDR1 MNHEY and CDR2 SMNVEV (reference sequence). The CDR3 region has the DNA TGTGCCAGCAGCGCGACTAGACGCGAGCAGTACTTC. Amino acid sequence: CASSATRREQYF.

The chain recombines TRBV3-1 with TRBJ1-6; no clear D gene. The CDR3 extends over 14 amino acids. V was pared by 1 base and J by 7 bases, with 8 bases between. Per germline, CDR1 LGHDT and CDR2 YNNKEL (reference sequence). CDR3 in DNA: TGTGCCAGCAGCCAAGCGGTAGGGAATTCACCCCTCCACTTT. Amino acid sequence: CASSQAVGNSPLHF.

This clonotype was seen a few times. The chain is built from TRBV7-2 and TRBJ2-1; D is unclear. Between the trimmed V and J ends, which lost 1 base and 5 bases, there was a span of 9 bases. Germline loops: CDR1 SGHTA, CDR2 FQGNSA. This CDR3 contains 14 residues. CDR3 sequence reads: CASSLVARNNEQFF. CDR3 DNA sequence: TGTGCCAGCAGCTTAGTAGCACGCAACAATGAGCAGTTCTTC.

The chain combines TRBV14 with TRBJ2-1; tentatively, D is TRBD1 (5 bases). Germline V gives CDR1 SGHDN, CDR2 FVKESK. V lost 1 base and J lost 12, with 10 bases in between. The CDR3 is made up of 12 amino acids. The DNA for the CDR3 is TGTGCCAGCAGCCAAGTTTCAGGGCTGCAGTTCTTC. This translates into CASSQVSGLQFF.

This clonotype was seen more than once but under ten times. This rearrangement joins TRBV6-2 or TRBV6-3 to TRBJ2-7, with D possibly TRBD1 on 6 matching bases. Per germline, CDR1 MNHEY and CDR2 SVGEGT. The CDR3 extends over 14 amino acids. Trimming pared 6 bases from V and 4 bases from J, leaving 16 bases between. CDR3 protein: CASRPMTGGYEQYF. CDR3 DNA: TGTGCCAGCAGACCCATGACAGGCGGATACGAGCAGTACTTC.

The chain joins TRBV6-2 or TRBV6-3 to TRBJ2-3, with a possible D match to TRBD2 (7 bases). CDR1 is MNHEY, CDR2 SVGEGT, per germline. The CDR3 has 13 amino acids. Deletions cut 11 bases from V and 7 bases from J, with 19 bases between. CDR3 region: CAGGGAPENTQYF. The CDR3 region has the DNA TGTGCCGGGGGGGGCGCCCCCGAAAATACGCAGTATTTT.

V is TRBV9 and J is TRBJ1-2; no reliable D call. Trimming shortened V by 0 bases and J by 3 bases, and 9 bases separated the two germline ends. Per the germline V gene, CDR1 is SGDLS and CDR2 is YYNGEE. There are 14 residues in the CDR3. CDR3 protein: CASSVGSGYYGYTF. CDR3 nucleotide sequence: TGTGCCAGCAGCGTAGGATCGGGGTACTATGGCTACACCTTC.

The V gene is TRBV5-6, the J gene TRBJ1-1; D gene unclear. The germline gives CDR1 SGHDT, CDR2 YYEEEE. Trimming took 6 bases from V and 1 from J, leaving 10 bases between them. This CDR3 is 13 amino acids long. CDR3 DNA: TGTGCCAGCAAAGGAGTAGGGAACACTGAAGCTTTCTTT. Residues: CASKGVGNTEAFF.

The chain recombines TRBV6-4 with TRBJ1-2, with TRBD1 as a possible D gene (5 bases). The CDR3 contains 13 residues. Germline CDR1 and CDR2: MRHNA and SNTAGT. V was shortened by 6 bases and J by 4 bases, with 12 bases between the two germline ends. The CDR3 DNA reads TGTGCCAGCAGGGCCGGACACCTCTATGGCTACACCTTC. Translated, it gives CASRAGHLYGYTF.

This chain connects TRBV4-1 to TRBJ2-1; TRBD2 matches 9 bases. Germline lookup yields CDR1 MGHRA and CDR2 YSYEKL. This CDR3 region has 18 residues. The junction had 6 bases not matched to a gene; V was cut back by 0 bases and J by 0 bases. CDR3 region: CASSQDRAGGPSYNEQFF. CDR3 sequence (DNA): TGCGCCAGCAGCCAAGATCGAGCGGGGGGACCCTCCTACAATGAGCAGTTCTTC.

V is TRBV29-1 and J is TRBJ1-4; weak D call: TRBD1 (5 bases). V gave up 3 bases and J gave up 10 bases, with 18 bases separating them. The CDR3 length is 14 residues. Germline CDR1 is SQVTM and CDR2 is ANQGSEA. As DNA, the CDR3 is TGCAGCGTTGAGGAAATTGACGGGCAGGGAAAACTGTTTTTT. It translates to CSVEEIDGQGKLFF. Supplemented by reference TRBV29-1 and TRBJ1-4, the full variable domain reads SAVISQKPSRDICQRGTSLTIQCQVDSQVTMMFWYRQQPGQSLTLIATANQGSEATYESGFVIDKFPISRPNLTFSTLTVSNMSPEDSSIYLCSVEEIDGQGKLFFGSGTQLSVL.

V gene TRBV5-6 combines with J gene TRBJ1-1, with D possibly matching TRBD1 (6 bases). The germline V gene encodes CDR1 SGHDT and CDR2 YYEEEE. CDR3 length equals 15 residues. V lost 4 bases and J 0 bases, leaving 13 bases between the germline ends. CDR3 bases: TGTGCCAGCAGCGGCAGGGGTCCCTTGAACACTGAAGCTTTCTTT. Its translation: CASSGRGPLNTEAFF.

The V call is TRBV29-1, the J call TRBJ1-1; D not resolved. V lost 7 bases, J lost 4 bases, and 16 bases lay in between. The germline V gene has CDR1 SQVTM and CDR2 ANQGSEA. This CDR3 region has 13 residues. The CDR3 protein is CSAPGMGGTEAFF. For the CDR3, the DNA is TGCAGCGCTCCCGGGATGGGTGGCACTGAAGCTTTCTTT.

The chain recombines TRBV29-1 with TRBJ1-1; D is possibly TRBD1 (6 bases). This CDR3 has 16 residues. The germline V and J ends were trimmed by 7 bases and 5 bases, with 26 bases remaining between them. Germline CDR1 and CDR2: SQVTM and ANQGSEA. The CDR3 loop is CSAFGGIIQGYTEAFF. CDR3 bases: TGCAGCGCCTTTGGGGGAATAATACAGGGTTATACTGAAGCTTTCTTT.

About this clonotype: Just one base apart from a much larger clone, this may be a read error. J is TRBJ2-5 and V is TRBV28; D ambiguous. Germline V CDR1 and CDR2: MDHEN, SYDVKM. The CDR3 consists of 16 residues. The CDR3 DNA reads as TGTGCCAGCAGCCATCCGGATTTCCCTAACTCCTACGAGCAGTGCTTC. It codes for CASSHPDFPNSYEQCF.

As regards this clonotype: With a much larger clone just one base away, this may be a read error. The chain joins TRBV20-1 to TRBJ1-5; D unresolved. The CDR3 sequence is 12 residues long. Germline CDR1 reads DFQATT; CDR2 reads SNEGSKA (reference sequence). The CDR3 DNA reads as TGCGGTGCTAGACGGGGCAATCAGCCCCAGCATTTT. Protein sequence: CGARRGNQPQHF.

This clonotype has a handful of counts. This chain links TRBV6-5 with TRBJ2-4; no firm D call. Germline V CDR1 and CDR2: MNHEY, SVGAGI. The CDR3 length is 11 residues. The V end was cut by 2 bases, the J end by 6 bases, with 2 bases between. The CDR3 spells CASSYGNIQYF. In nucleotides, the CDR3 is TGTGCCAGCAGTTACGGAAACATTCAGTACTTC.

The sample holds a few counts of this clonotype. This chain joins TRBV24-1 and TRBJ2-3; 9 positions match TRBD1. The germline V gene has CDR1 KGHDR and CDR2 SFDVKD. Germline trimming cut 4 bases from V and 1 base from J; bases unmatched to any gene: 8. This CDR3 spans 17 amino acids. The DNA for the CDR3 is TGTGCCACCAGTGACTTAACAGGGGGCGAGGGCACAGATACGCAGTATTTT. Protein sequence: CATSDLTGGEGTDTQYF.

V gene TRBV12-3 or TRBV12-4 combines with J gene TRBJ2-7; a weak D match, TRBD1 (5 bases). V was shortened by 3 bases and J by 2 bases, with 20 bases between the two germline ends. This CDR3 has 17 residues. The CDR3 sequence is CASSLAVGRALTYEQYF. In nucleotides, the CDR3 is TGTGCCAGCAGTTTGGCCGTTGGCAGGGCGCTCACCTACGAGCAGTACTTC.